The 5 T cell receptor beta chains presented below share a single source sample, sequenced in a study of regulatory dendritic cells for organ transplantation. TCRdb's copy holds only in-frame clones and misses some; the assay was immunoSEQ multiplex PCR. This table has 30,000 or so clones, roughly 80% appearing once. Sequences were obtained from naive CD4+ T cells from blood. The subset here: CD45RA+ naive T cells. The source is a human donor in good health.

The chain joins TRBV9 to TRBJ2-5, with a possible D match to TRBD1 (5 bases). CDR1 SGDLS and CDR2 YYNGEE come from the germline V gene. The CDR3 sequence is 14 residues long. The ends were cut back, 4 bases at V and 5 bases at J, with 15 bases in the middle. This CDR3 is CASSPGRASETQYF. As DNA, the CDR3 is TGTGCCAGCAGCCCAGGCAGGGCATCGGAGACCCAGTACTTC.

The chain has TRBV6-5 and TRBJ2-1; D possibly corresponds to TRBD1 (6 bases). The germline CDR1 and CDR2 sequences are MNHEY and SVGAGI. The V end was cut by 8 bases, the J end by 0 bases, with 14 bases between. The CDR3 has 15 residues. The DNA for the CDR3 is TGTGCCAGCCTACGGACAGCGAGCTCCTACAATGAGCAGTTCTTC. Encoded protein: CASLRTASSYNEQFF.

This sequence joins TRBV18 and TRBJ2-2; tentatively, D is TRBD1 (6 bases). The V end was cut by 5 bases, the J end by 6 bases, with 10 bases between. CDR1 is KGHSH, CDR2 LQKENI, per germline. The CDR3 runs to 13 residues. The DNA for the CDR3 is TGTGCCAGCTCAGGGACAAACCCCGGGGAGCTGTTTTTT. Translating it yields CASSGTNPGELFF.

This clone was recorded only once. The genes are TRBV5-1 and TRBJ2-3, with TRBD1 matching 7 bases. Trimming cost V 4 bases and J 1 base; bases outside gene matches: 12. The germline gives CDR1 SGHRS, CDR2 YFSETQ. The CDR3 consists of 17 residues. Here the CDR3 reads CASSGRFSDRGTDTQYF. The CDR3 region has the DNA TGCGCCAGCAGCGGCCGGTTCAGTGACAGGGGCACAGATACGCAGTATTTT.

This sequence joins TRBV2 and TRBJ2-1, with 9 bases lining up with TRBD2. The CDR3 has 15 amino acids. The germline CDR1 and CDR2 sequences are SNHLY and FYNNEI. V was clipped by 8 bases and J by 0 bases; unmatched bases: 5. The CDR3 region is CASLSGGSSYNEQFF. The CDR3 region has the DNA TGTGCCAGCCTTAGCGGGGGAAGCTCCTACAATGAGCAGTTCTTC.